Sequencing of this T cell receptor (beta chain) was carried out in a study of blood T cell repertoires in COVID-19. About the study: Samples taken during acute and convalescent COVID-19 were collected in the United States, Italy and Spain. PBMCs, B-cell-depleted T cells, or T cells provided the cDNA or gDNA that made up the material.

Original processing methods: From reference gene primer amplification, estimates of nucleated cell counts were derived. Repertoires were generated with immunoSEQ multiplex PCR, while TCRdb's copy carries only in-frame clones and drops some. D and trimming were read from the DNA, whereas the V and J calls and clone size are those reported in that table. This sample has about 120,000 clones, with 70% to 85% found just once. The V gene end was trimmed by 5 bases and the J gene end by 2 bases; junction bases not matched to a gene: 12. CDR3 length: 17 residues. CDR1 and CDR2 from the germline V gene are SGHRS and YFSETQ.

Sequencing was carried out using peripheral blood. The chain combines TRBV5-1 with TRBJ2-7; 11 nucleotides agree with TRBD2. The origin of this receptor is a woman aged 70-85 years with acute or convalescent COVID-19. The CDR3 loop is CASRGQTSGAAPYEQYF. The CDR3 DNA reads as TGCGCCAGCAGGGGCCAGACTAGCGGGGCGGCTCCCTACGAGCAGTACTTC.